This TCR beta chain emerged from a study of CD8+ T cells in alopecia areata. Turning to the study itself: Treated patients were dosed with oral tofacitinib, taking 5 to 10 mg twice daily. Tofacitinib was given for 6 to 18 months, then stopped for 6 months.

RNA extraction was followed by reverse transcription into cDNA, which acted as the sequencing template. Generated by immunoSEQ multiplex PCR, the TCRdb table keeps only in-frame clones and is missing some. The sample comprises 150,000 to 200,000 clones, 67% of which are singletons, and approximately 10% rests with the top ten. Note on this clone: Its antigen is still unknown.

The length of the CDR3 is 13 residues. V was shortened by 3 bases and J by 3 bases, with 10 bases between the two germline ends. CDR1 and CDR2 from the germline V gene are SQVTM and ANQGSEA. Study-wide findings and caveats: Affected scalp, especially in alopecia totalis/universalis, had a higher clonality than normal scalp did. Sequenced scalp T cells also include alphabeta T cells resident in normal skin.

This chain joins TRBV29-1 and TRBJ2-3; possibly TRBD1 for D (6 bases). The TCR was taken from a human donor with alopecia areata. This specimen was CD8+ T cells sorted from blood, taken at week 0. The CDR3 here is CSVDPQGTDTQYF. The CDR3 DNA reads as TGCAGCGTTGATCCTCAGGGGACAGATACGCAGTATTTT.